These 17 T cell receptor beta chains came from one sample sequenced in a study of beta chain features in type 1 diabetes. What was sequenced were expressed TCRB transcripts, since all of the isolated RNA had been reverse transcribed. Sequenced by immunoSEQ multiplex PCR; TCRdb stores in-frame clones only, minus some. The sample lists 200,000 to 250,000 clones, less than 35% occurring once. The material sequenced was central memory CD4+ T cells from blood. The receptors shown here come from a man in his thirties or forties in good health.

The J gene is TRBJ2-1, the V gene TRBV7-2; TRBD1 matches 7 bases. The V and J ends lost 4 bases and 5 bases, in that order; junction bases with no gene match: 11. Looked up from germline, CDR1 is SGHTA and CDR2 is FQGNSA. This CDR3 region has 16 residues. In DNA form, the CDR3 reads TGTGCCAGCAGCTGGGGACAGCTTTCTAACGACAATGAGCAGTTCTTC. This codes for CASSWGQLSNDNEQFF. The full variable domain, with the rest looked up from reference TRBV7-2 and TRBJ2-1, is GAGVSQSPSNKVTEKGKDVELRCDPISGHTALYWYRQSLGQGLEFLIYFQGNSAPDKSGLPSDRFSAERTGGSVSTLTIQRTQQEDSAVYLCASSWGQLSNDNEQFFGPGTRLTVL.

This clone occurred many times. The chain combines TRBV28 with TRBJ2-1; D gene ambiguous. Germline assignment: CDR1 MDHEN and CDR2 SYDVKM. The CDR3 is made up of 15 amino acids. V shed 2 bases and J shed 5 bases, with 13 bases lying between them. CDR3: CASSLTSSHNNEQFF. CDR3 DNA: TGTGCCAGCAGTTTAACGAGCTCCCATAACAATGAGCAGTTCTTC.

The rearrangement joins TRBV4-2 to TRBJ1-1; no clear D gene. Trimming stripped 6 bases from V and 1 base from J, with 6 bases between. This CDR3 has 12 residues. Per the germline V gene, CDR1 is LGHNA and CDR2 is YNFKEQ. The CDR3 bases are TGTGCCAGCAGGCACAAGAACACTGAAGCTTTCTTT. Its translation: CASRHKNTEAFF.

J is TRBJ2-7 and V is TRBV29-1; 8 nucleotides agree with TRBD1. V gave up 7 bases and J gave up 3 bases; unmatched junction bases: 2. The CDR3 sequence is 11 residues long. The germline V gene encodes CDR1 SQVTM and CDR2 ANQGSEA. The CDR3 spells CSAGQDYEQYF. The CDR3 DNA reads as TGCAGCGCGGGACAGGACTACGAGCAGTACTTC.

The chain links TRBV7-8 to TRBJ1-6, with 9 positions matching TRBD1. CDR3 length equals 15 residues. Germline-derived CDR1 and CDR2 are SGHVS and FQNEAQ. Germline trimming cut 5 bases from V and 7 bases from J; bases unmatched to any gene: 6. The CDR3 bases are TGTGCCAGCAGCCCCTGGACAGGGGAGAATTCACCCCTCCACTTT. This codes for CASSPWTGENSPLHF.

This clone was recorded at least ten times. The chain uses TRBV10-3 and TRBJ2-1; D uncertain. V shed 9 bases and J shed 8 bases, with 14 bases lying between them. Germline V gives CDR1 ENHRY, CDR2 SYGVKD. CDR3 length equals 12 residues. CDR3 sequence (DNA): TGTGCCATTGGGGAAGGCAGCGATGAGCAGTTCTTC. As protein: CAIGEGSDEQFF.

This clone was detected only a few times. V and J are TRBV7-2 and TRBJ1-1; weak D call: TRBD1 (5 bases). The CDR3 runs to 13 residues. V gave up 5 bases and J gave up 6 bases, with 13 bases separating them. The germline V gene has CDR1 SGHTA and CDR2 FQGNSA. DNA for the CDR3: TGTGCCAGCAGCGCAGGGATGGTGGCTGAAGCTTTCTTT. Its translation: CASSAGMVAEAFF.

The V call is TRBV5-6, the J call TRBJ2-3; D possibly matches TRBD1 or TRBD2 (6 bases each). CDR1 and CDR2 (germline): SGHDT, YYEEEE. V lost 4 bases, J lost 4 bases, and 16 bases lay in between. This CDR3 spans 15 amino acids. CDR3 DNA: TGTGCCAGCAGCCTGGGACTCCAGGGGTCAGATACGCAGTATTTT. Translation gives CASSLGLQGSDTQYF.

This clone was found many times. The same CDR3 can be traced to other DNA sequences in this sample. The chain joins TRBV7-9 to TRBJ2-3, with 8 bases aligning to TRBD1. This CDR3 region has 15 residues. Germline loops: CDR1 SEHNR, CDR2 FQNEAQ (reference sequence). Losses at the gene ends were 3 bases for V and 0 bases for J; bases not matched to a gene: 2. CDR3 sequence: CASSLTGDSTDTQYF. The CDR3, as DNA: TGTGCCAGCAGCTTGACAGGGGACAGCACAGATACGCAGTATTTT.

Concerning this clone itself: The same CDR3 is also encoded by other DNA sequences in this sample. The CDR3 spells CAWTLSGNTIYF. The CDR3 nucleotides read TGTGCCTGGACCCTTTCCGGAAACACCATATATTTT. The chain joins TRBV30 to TRBJ1-3; D remains unclear. The CDR3 runs 12 residues. Deletions cut 4 bases from V and 4 bases from J, with 8 bases between. Germline V gene lookup returns CDR1 GTSNPN and CDR2 SVGIG (reference sequence). Full variable domain (rest looked up from reference TRBV30 and TRBJ1-3): SQTIHQWPATLVQPVGSPLSLECTVEGTSNPNLYWYRQAAGRGLQLLFYSVGIGQISSEVPQNLSASRPQDRQFILSSKKLLLSDSGFYLCAWTLSGNTIYFGEGSWLTVV.

This clone has more than one count but fewer than ten. The chain couples TRBV28 to TRBJ2-7; 7 bases map to TRBD2. Germline loops: CDR1 MDHEN, CDR2 SYDVKM. This CDR3 is 15 amino acids long. V was clipped by 6 bases and J by 5 bases; unmatched bases: 13. For the CDR3, the DNA is TGTGCCAGCAGCCGCAGACTAGCCGGAGCCCACGAGCAGTACTTC. This codes for CASSRRLAGAHEQYF.

This clone appeared a single time. Within the sample, other DNA sequences also encode this same CDR3. The chain uses TRBV7-2 and TRBJ2-7; no definite D call. Trimming pared 5 bases from V and 6 bases from J, leaving 11 bases between. The CDR3 spans 12 residues. Germline V gene data show CDR1 as SGHTA and CDR2 as FQGNSA. In nucleotides, the CDR3 is TGTGCCAGCAGCCTGGGGTTGGGCGAGCAGTACTTC. Translating it yields CASSLGLGEQYF.

The gene calls are TRBV11-2 and TRBJ2-3, with D possibly matching TRBD2 (6 bases). The germline V gene encodes CDR1 SGHAT and CDR2 FQNNGV. The V and J ends lost 1 base and 9 bases respectively, with 11 bases between them. The length of the CDR3 is 13 residues. DNA for the CDR3: TGTGCCAGCAGCTTAGGCCGACTAGGCACGCAGTATTTT. Translating it yields CASSLGRLGTQYF.

V is TRBV10-1 and J is TRBJ2-5, with 8 bases aligning to TRBD1. Looked up from germline, CDR1 is WNHNN and CDR2 is SYGVQD (reference sequence). This CDR3 is built from 13 residues. With 4 bases clipped from V and 5 bases from J, the junction kept 3 bases outside the gene matches. CDR3 amino acids: CASSGTGLETQYF. For the CDR3, the DNA is TGCGCCAGCAGTGGGACAGGGCTGGAGACCCAGTACTTC.

The chain joins TRBV10-3 to TRBJ2-3; TRBD2 matches 8 bases. The CDR3 has 15 amino acids. The V gene end was trimmed by 7 bases and the J gene end by 6 bases; junction bases not matched to a gene: 12. The germline CDR1 and CDR2 sequences are ENHRY and SYGVKD. CDR3 region: CAITLGLGVGDTQYF. The CDR3, as DNA: TGTGCCATCACACTGGGACTAGGTGTTGGGGATACGCAGTATTTT.

This chain links TRBV13 with TRBJ2-3; D perhaps matches TRBD1 (5 bases). This CDR3 has 14 amino acids. Looked up from germline, CDR1 is PRHDT and CDR2 is FYEKMQ (reference sequence). Trimming shortened V by 5 bases and J by 0 bases, and 9 bases separated the two germline ends. The CDR3 region has the DNA TGTGCCAGCAGCATGACAGCTAGCACAGATACGCAGTATTTT. The encoded protein is CASSMTASTDTQYF.

This sequence joins TRBV30 and TRBJ2-1; the D gene could be TRBD1 or TRBD2 (6 bases each). The CDR3 runs to 15 residues. Trimming shortened V by 0 bases and J by 13 bases, and 22 bases separated the two germline ends. Germline V gives CDR1 GTSNPN, CDR2 SVGIG (reference sequence). The CDR3 sequence is CAWSVQTGTDLHQFF. CDR3 nucleotide sequence: TGTGCCTGGAGTGTACAAACAGGGACTGACCTACATCAGTTCTTC.